Listed below are T cell receptor beta chains from one sample, sequenced in a study of shared clonotypes between healthy human individuals. Sequencing was performed with immunoSEQ multiplex PCR; in TCRdb, only in-frame clones are kept and a portion is missing. Of some 2,000,000 clones in the sample, about 95% are singletons; the top ten hold 0.85% to 1.3%. Sequenced: naive CD8+ T cells sorted from blood. The receptors originated from a man aged 18 to 35 in good health. Both conserved end residues are part of each CDR3. A D gene is named only where the DNA matches it firmly. Not every row has a clone size; where given, it reads once, few, many or a size class.

CDR3nt | CDR3aa | len | abundance | v_gene | d_gene | j_gene
TGCAGCGTTACCCCGGCGACAGGGAATGGCTACACCTTC | CSVTPATGNGYTF | 13 | - | TRBV29-1 | TRBD1 | TRBJ1-2
TGCAGCGTTGGGGGAGGTAACACCGGGGAGCTGTTTTTT | CSVGGGNTGELFF | 13 | - | TRBV29-1 | - | TRBJ2-2
TGTGCCAGCAGTTACGTGGTCACAGGGGGCATGAACACTGAAGCTTTCTTT | CASSYVVTGGMNTEAFF | 17 | - | TRBV28 | TRBD1 | TRBJ1-1
TGTGCCAGCAGTGAGGCCATCCTCTCTGGAAACACCATATATTTT | CASSEAILSGNTIYF | 15 | - | TRBV6-1 | - | TRBJ1-3
TGCAGCGTTGAACAGGTCAGGAACTCCTACAATGAGCAGTTCTTC | CSVEQVRNSYNEQFF | 15 | - | TRBV29-1 | - | TRBJ2-1
TGTGCTAGCAGCTACCAGATTTACAATGAGCAGTTCTTC | CASSYQIYNEQFF | 13 | - | TRBV7-7 | - | TRBJ2-1
TGTGCCAGCAGCCTGACGAACACCGGGGAGCTGTTTTTT | CASSLTNTGELFF | 13 | - | TRBV9 | - | TRBJ2-2
TGCGCCAGCAGCCAAGAGGTGAGCGGGGCATACGAGCAGTACTTC | CASSQEVSGAYEQYF | 15 | - | TRBV4-3 | TRBD2 | TRBJ2-7
TGTGCCAGCAGCTTTGAAGTCAGTAGATATGAGCAGTTCTTC | CASSFEVSRYEQFF | 14 | - | TRBV7-2 | - | TRBJ2-1
TGTGCCAGCAGCTTATTGGGCCCTCTGGAGACCCAGTACTTC | CASSLLGPLETQYF | 14 | - | TRBV7-3 | - | TRBJ2-5
TGTGCCAGACGGGATGAAAAACTGTTTTTT | CARRDEKLFF | 10 | - | TRBV21-1 | - | TRBJ1-4
TGTGCCAGCAGCCAAGATGGGGAATCAGTTGGAAACACCATATATTTT | CASSQDGESVGNTIYF | 16 | - | TRBV14 | - | TRBJ1-3
TGTGCCAGCAGCTTGCCTCCGGGACTTCAAGGATATGGCTACACCTTC | CASSLPPGLQGYGYTF | 16 | - | TRBV5-6 | - | TRBJ1-2
TGTGCCAGCAGCTTAGCCAGCAACACTGAAGCTTTCTTT | CASSLASNTEAFF | 13 | - | TRBV11-2 | - | TRBJ1-1
TGTGCCAGCAGTGACTCTGGAGATACGCAGTATTTT | CASSDSGDTQYF | 12 | - | TRBV6-4 | - | TRBJ2-3
TGTGCCAGCACTTTGCCGGGACAGGGGTACGAGCAGTACTTC | CASTLPGQGYEQYF | 14 | - | TRBV2 | TRBD1 | TRBJ2-7
TGCGCCAGCAGCCAAGATAGAGTAGCGGGCTACAATGAGCAGTTCTTC | CASSQDRVAGYNEQFF | 16 | - | TRBV4-3 | TRBD2 | TRBJ2-1
TGTGCCAGCAGCCCGATTACAGGAATGAACACTGAAGCTTTCTTT | CASSPITGMNTEAFF | 15 | - | TRBV7-8 | - | TRBJ1-1
TGTGCCAGCAGCCAACCGGGACTAGCTGATGAGCAGTACTTC | CASSQPGLADEQYF | 14 | - | TRBV7-9 | TRBD2 | TRBJ2-7
TGTGCCAGCAGTTCCGGGACAGGGGCAGATACGCAGTATTTT | CASSSGTGADTQYF | 14 | - | TRBV6-1 | TRBD1 | TRBJ2-3
TGTGCCAGCAGCTTGACCGGGGGCTATGATGGCTACACCTTC | CASSLTGGYDGYTF | 14 | once | TRBV5-4 | - | TRBJ1-2
TGTGCCAGCAGTTTCGGGCCGAGTAGTCCAGATACGCAGTATTTT | CASSFGPSSPDTQYF | 15 | - | TRBV27 | - | TRBJ2-3
TGTGCCAGCAGTCTAGCGGCTCCAACCTACGAGCAGTACTTC | CASSLAAPTYEQYF | 14 | once | TRBV27 | TRBD2 | TRBJ2-7
TGTGCCAGCAGCTTACCGGGACAGATGAACACTGAAGCTTTCTTT | CASSLPGQMNTEAFF | 15 | - | TRBV7-2 | TRBD1 | TRBJ1-1
TGTGCCAGCAGCGTAGTAGGAGGACTTGGGGAGACCCAGTACTTC | CASSVVGGLGETQYF | 15 | once | TRBV9 | - | TRBJ2-5
TGTGCCAGCCAAAACCCAGGGTATGGCTACACCTTC | CASQNPGYGYTF | 12 | once | TRBV9 | - | TRBJ1-2
TGCGCCACCAGTGACCCAGACAGGTGGAGCTCCTACGAGCAGTACTTC | CATSDPDRWSSYEQYF | 16 | - | TRBV10-1 | - | TRBJ2-7
TGCGCCAGCAGCCCACGGGGGGAGGCCGGGGAGCTGTTTTTT | CASSPRGEAGELFF | 14 | - | TRBV5-1 | TRBD2 | TRBJ2-2
TGTGCCAGCAGAGAAGACACCTCTAGCAATCAGCCCCAGCATTTT | CASREDTSSNQPQHF | 15 | - | TRBV2 | - | TRBJ1-5
TGTGCCAGTAGTCAGGACAGTGGCGCCGGGGAGCTGTTTTTT | CASSQDSGAGELFF | 14 | - | TRBV19 | - | TRBJ2-2